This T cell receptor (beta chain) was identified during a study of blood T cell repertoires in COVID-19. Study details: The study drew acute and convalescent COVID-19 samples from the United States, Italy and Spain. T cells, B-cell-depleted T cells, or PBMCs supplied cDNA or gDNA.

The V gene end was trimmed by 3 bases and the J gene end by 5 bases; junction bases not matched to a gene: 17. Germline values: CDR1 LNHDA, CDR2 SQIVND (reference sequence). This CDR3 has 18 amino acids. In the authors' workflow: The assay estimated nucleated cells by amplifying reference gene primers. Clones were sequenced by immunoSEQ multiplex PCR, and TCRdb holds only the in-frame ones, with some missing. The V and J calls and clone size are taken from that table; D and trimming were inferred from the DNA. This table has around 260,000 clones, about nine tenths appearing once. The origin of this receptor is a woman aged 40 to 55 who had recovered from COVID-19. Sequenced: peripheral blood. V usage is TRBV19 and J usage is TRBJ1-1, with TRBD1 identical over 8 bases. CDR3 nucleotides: TGTGCCAGTAGTATCCTCTTGATTGGACAGGGAGGAAGGACTGAAGCTTTCTTT. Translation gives CASSILLIGQGGRTEAFF.